This T cell receptor (beta chain) appears in the sequencing data of a study of glioma-infiltrating T cells. Study-level findings and limits: Above-expected tissue-blood divergence occurred in all gliomas, most in low-grade ones.

Trimming left V 4 bases short and J 0 bases short, with 11 bases between. The CDR3 is 15 residues long. Germline lookup yields CDR1 SGHRS and CDR2 YFSETQ. TCR alpha and beta CDR3 regions were amplified from RNA using iRepertoire nested multiplex PCR. MiXCR, run by TCRdb on the multiplex PCR reads, gives a single entry per CDR3 protein. The table shows some 40,000 distinct CDR3 sequences, with 20% to 25% occurring only once. This clonotype has a handful of counts. No antigen is known for it. The source is a human donor with low-grade glioma or glioblastoma, undergoing nonglioma brain surgery, or in good health (not recorded which). The J gene is TRBJ1-5, the V gene TRBV5-1; D is unclear. The sample taken for sequencing was glioma tissue, nonneoplastic brain tissue, or PBMCs (not recorded which). CDR3 residues: CASSADGDSNQPQHF. CDR3 in DNA: TGCGCCAGCAGCGCGGACGGTGATAGCAATCAGCCCCAGCATTTT.